The rows below give T cell receptor beta chains drawn from one sample of a study of blood T cell repertoires in COVID-19. The table came from immunoSEQ multiplex PCR; TCRdb's copy has only in-frame clones and leaves some out. In the table there are about 51,000 clones, approximately 90% of which are singletons. Sequencing was carried out using peripheral blood. These receptors came from a man aged 50 to 59 with acute or convalescent COVID-19. The CDR3 runs from the conserved cysteine through the conserved F or W. A D gene is named only where the DNA matches it firmly. Size is omitted from some rows. Given values are once, few, many or a class for expanded clones.

clone size	J gene	V gene	D gene	CDR3 DNA	CDR3 protein
few	TRBJ1-1	TRBV18	-	TGTGCCAGCTCACCACGGGCGGGTGAAGCTTTCTTT	CASSPRAGEAFF
-	TRBJ2-3	TRBV2	TRBD1	TGTGCCAGCAGTGCTCAACAGGGGGTAGATACGCAGTATTTT	CASSAQQGVDTQYF
-	TRBJ1-2	TRBV18	TRBD1	TGTGCCAGCTCACCCCTGGGACAGCTTTATGGCTACACCTTC	CASSPLGQLYGYTF
-	TRBJ2-3	TRBV11-3	TRBD2	TGTGCCAGCAGCTCCACCAAAGACCCGGGACTAGCGGGAACAGATACGCAGTATTTT	CASSSTKDPGLAGTDTQYF
-	TRBJ1-4	TRBV7-9	-	TGTGCCAGCAGCCTGGCGGAGTTGCTTGGCGGAAAACTGTTTTTT	CASSLAELLGGKLFF
-	TRBJ2-7	TRBV2	TRBD2	TGTGCCAGCAGGGGGAGGGGACCGGGCCTCCACGAGCAGTACTTC	CASRGRGPGLHEQYF
once	TRBJ2-3	TRBV7-2	-	TGTGCCAGCAGCCTGGCACGGGTTAGGTCGGCAGATACGCAGTATTTT	CASSLARVRSADTQYF
-	TRBJ1-4	TRBV10-1	-	TGCGCCAGCAGTGACACTACCAACGAAAAACTGTTTTTT	CASSDTTNEKLFF
-	TRBJ2-1	TRBV5-4	-	TGTGCCAGCAGCTTGGGGGGGGGCCGCTCCTACAATGAGCAGTTCTTC	CASSLGGGRSYNEQFF
-	TRBJ1-5	TRBV19	TRBD1	TGTGCCAGTAGTTGGGGACAGGTATACGAGCCCCAGCATTTT	CASSWGQVYEPQHF
-	TRBJ2-3	TRBV5-1	-	TGCGCCAGCAGCTTGGTAGGGCGGGGTGGGCCAGATACGCAGTATTTT	CASSLVGRGGPDTQYF
few	TRBJ1-6	TRBV2	TRBD1	TGTGCCAGCACCACCGGGACAGGGGGTGGTTCACCCCTCCACTTT	CASTTGTGGGSPLHF
-	TRBJ1-1	TRBV11-1	-	TGTGCCAGCAGCTTAGCGATGGGGAGCCCGGGGACTGAAGCTTTCTTT	CASSLAMGSPGTEAFF
once	TRBJ1-1	TRBV7-3	TRBD1	TGTGCCAGCAGCTCGGCGAGGGGGCTTGAAGCTTTCTTT	CASSSARGLEAFF
-	TRBJ2-2	TRBV9	-	TGTGCCAGCAGCGTAGGAGGAGGTCCGAACACCGGGGAGCTGTTTTTT	CASSVGGGPNTGELFF
once	TRBJ2-1	TRBV24-1	TRBD2	TGTGCCACCAGTGATTTCGGAGGCAGGATGACTAGCGGGGGTTTAGGTGAGCAGTTCTTC	CATSDFGGRMTSGGLGEQFF
-	TRBJ1-4	TRBV13	TRBD1	TGTGCCAGCAGCTTTAAACCGGGACAGGGGGTGGAAGAAAAACTGTTTTTT	CASSFKPGQGVEEKLFF
-	TRBJ2-1	TRBV28	TRBD1	TGTGCCAGCAATGAAGGGGGGACAGGGGCCAATGAGCAGTTCTTC	CASNEGGTGANEQFF
-	TRBJ2-5	TRBV5-4	-	TGTGCCAGCAGCGCGCCGGGACTCCTCCAAGAGACCCAGTACTTC	CASSAPGLLQETQYF
-	TRBJ1-1	TRBV5-4	TRBD1	TGTGCCAGCAGCTTGGCGGCAGGGGGAAAGAACACTGAAGCTTTCTTT	CASSLAAGGKNTEAFF
-	TRBJ2-3	TRBV4-2	TRBD2	TGTGCCAGCAGCCAAAGGGGCGGGGGGGACACAGATACGCAGTATTTT	CASSQRGGGDTDTQYF
-	TRBJ2-4	TRBV7-2	-	TGTGCCAGCAGCTCCACTCGGGGGGCAAAAAACATTCAGTACTTC	CASSSTRGAKNIQYF
few	TRBJ1-6	TRBV5-1	TRBD1	TGCGCCAGCAGCTGGGGGGACAGGGAAAATTCACCCCTCCACTTT	CASSWGDRENSPLHF
-	TRBJ2-7	TRBV6-5	TRBD1	TGTGCCAGCAGTTCCACCGGGACAGGGGAGAACGAGCAGTACTTC	CASSSTGTGENEQYF
-	TRBJ1-1	TRBV2	-	TGTGCCAGCAGTGTATCAGGGAACACTGAAGCTTTCTTT	CASSVSGNTEAFF
once	TRBJ1-1	TRBV14	-	TGTGCCAGCAGCCAAGGACAGAACACTGAAGCTTTCTTT	CASSQGQNTEAFF
-	TRBJ2-3	TRBV4-2	TRBD2	TGTGCCAGCAGCCAGTCGTTTACACTAGCGGGGGGCAACACAGATACGCAGTATTTT	CASSQSFTLAGGNTDTQYF
-	TRBJ2-3	TRBV14	TRBD1	TGTGCCAGCAGCCCGGGGACAGTTAGCACAGATACGCAGTATTTT	CASSPGTVSTDTQYF
-	TRBJ2-7	TRBV6-1	TRBD1	TGTGCCAGCAGTGAATTACAGGGGTCTGTGGACGAGCAGTACTTC	CASSELQGSVDEQYF